These 16 T cell receptor beta chains came from one sample sequenced in a study of cytomegalovirus exposure and HLA in healthy donors. PCR employed 60 Vbeta and 13 Jbeta primers. The table came from immunoSEQ multiplex PCR; TCRdb's copy has only in-frame clones and leaves some out. The table lists tens of thousands of clones, approximately 79% of them singletons. The specimen sequenced was PBMCs. The receptors stem from a female donor in good health and CMV-seronegative.

This clone turned up a few times. The V gene is TRBV7-9, the J gene TRBJ1-1; the D gene is possibly TRBD1 (5 bases). Trimming pared 3 bases from V and 1 base from J, leaving 9 bases between. The CDR3 sequence is 14 residues long. Germline V CDR1 and CDR2: SEHNR, FQNEAQ (reference sequence). This CDR3 reads CASSFDDRNTEAFF. CDR3 sequence (DNA): TGTGCCAGCAGCTTTGATGACAGGAACACTGAAGCTTTCTTT.

The J gene is TRBJ1-5, the V gene TRBV28; TRBD1 matches at 9 bases. CDR1 MDHEN and CDR2 SYDVKM come from the germline V gene. The CDR3 has 16 residues. Trimming cost V 2 bases and J 4 bases; bases outside gene matches: 6. This CDR3 is CASSLRLGQGNQPQHF. The CDR3 nucleotides are TGTGCCAGCAGTTTACGGTTAGGACAGGGGAATCAGCCCCAGCATTTT.

This sequence joins TRBV5-1 and TRBJ1-1; 9 bases fit TRBD1. The CDR3 contains 16 residues. Germline lookup yields CDR1 SGHRS and CDR2 YFSETQ. J was trimmed by 1 base and V by 3 bases; bases with no gene match: 7. The CDR3 sequence is CASSSGTGSRNTEAFF. CDR3 coding DNA: TGCGCCAGCAGCTCGGGGACAGGGTCGAGGAACACTGAAGCTTTCTTT.

The sample holds a few counts of this clone. The chain recombines TRBV18 with TRBJ1-3, with D unclear. This CDR3 is built from 14 residues. Trimming removed 5 bases from V and 1 base from J, with 9 bases in between. Looked up from germline, CDR1 is KGHSH and CDR2 is LQKENI. CDR3 amino acids: CASSGRESGNTIYF. The CDR3 DNA follows: TGTGCCAGCTCAGGTAGAGAATCTGGAAACACCATATATTTT.

The chain employs TRBV6-1 and TRBJ2-3; 7 nucleotides align to TRBD2. V shed 3 bases, J shed 0 bases, and the junction held 3 bases outside the gene matches. CDR1 and CDR2 from the germline V gene are MNHNS and SASEGT. This CDR3 region has 15 residues. CDR3 DNA sequence: TGTGCCAGCAGTGACCTAGCGGTTAGCACAGATACGCAGTATTTT. Translation: CASSDLAVSTDTQYF.

This clone was counted between two and nine times. The rearrangement joins TRBV5-1 to TRBJ2-7; D is possibly TRBD1 (6 bases). CDR3 length: 13 amino acids. Germline CDR1 reads SGHRS; CDR2 reads YFSETQ. The germline V and J ends were trimmed by 3 bases and 2 bases, with 9 bases remaining between them. CDR3 residues: CASSWDITYEQYF. In DNA, the CDR3 is TGCGCCAGCAGCTGGGACATTACCTACGAGCAGTACTTC.

This chain joins TRBV6-5 and TRBJ1-4; D remains ambiguous. The length of the CDR3 is 15 residues. The germline gives CDR1 MNHEY, CDR2 SVGAGI. V lost 3 bases to trimming and J lost 7 bases, with 15 bases between them. This CDR3 reads CASSYSEGMGEKLFF. The DNA of the CDR3 is TGTGCCAGCAGTTATTCCGAGGGTATGGGTGAAAAACTGTTTTTT.

This chain uses TRBV5-4 with TRBJ2-3; TRBD2 matches 11 bases. Germline CDR1 SGHNT, CDR2 YYREEE (reference sequence). This CDR3 has 17 amino acids. Losses at the gene ends were 4 bases for V and 0 bases for J; bases not matched to a gene: 7. As DNA, the CDR3 is TGTGCCAGCAGCCCTAGCGGGGGGCAGCAGAGCACAGATACGCAGTATTTT. The encoded protein is CASSPSGGQQSTDTQYF. Together with reference TRBV5-4 and TRBJ2-3, the CDR3 gives the full variable domain: ETGVTQSPTHLIKTRGQQVTLRCSSQSGHNTVSWYQQALGQGPQFIFQYYREEENGRGNFPPRFSGLQFPNYSSELNVNALELDDSALYLCASSPSGGQQSTDTQYFGPGTRLTVL.

This clone was seen only a few times. The genes are TRBV5-4 and TRBJ1-2; D perhaps matches TRBD1 (6 bases). CDR3 length: 14 amino acids. V gave up 4 bases and J gave up 5 bases, with 15 bases separating them. From germline, CDR1 is SGHNT and CDR2 YYREEE (reference sequence). CDR3 DNA: TGTGCCAGCAGCCTCGCCGGGACATCATATGGCTACACCTTC. Amino acids: CASSLAGTSYGYTF.

This chain joins TRBV6-5 and TRBJ1-1, with unresolved D. The CDR3 totals 14 residues. V gave up 0 bases and J gave up 6 bases, with 11 bases separating them. From germline, CDR1 is MNHEY and CDR2 SVGAGI. Written as DNA, the CDR3 is TGTGCCAGCAGTTACTCGCCACGGAGGGCTGAAGCTTTCTTT. Translating gives CASSYSPRRAEAFF.

The V gene is TRBV15, the J gene TRBJ1-4, with D uncertain. V gave up 3 bases and J gave up 0 bases, with 8 bases separating them. The CDR3 is 15 residues long. The germline V gene encodes CDR1 LNHNV and CDR2 YYDKDF (reference sequence). The CDR3 region has the DNA TGTGCCACCAGCAGGCTAATTACAACTAATGAAAAACTGTTTTTT. Protein: CATSRLITTNEKLFF.

The chain has TRBV28 and TRBJ2-7; D unresolved. Germline loops: CDR1 MDHEN, CDR2 SYDVKM. The CDR3 totals 13 residues. The V and J ends lost 8 bases and 3 bases respectively, with 14 bases between them. The CDR3 loop reads CASHGGPNYEQYF. The CDR3, as DNA: TGTGCCAGCCACGGCGGCCCAAACTACGAGCAGTACTTC.

The V and J genes are TRBV9 and TRBJ2-7; 9 bases are shared with TRBD1. The CDR3 totals 16 residues. Trimming at V came to 0 bases and at J to 3 bases, leaving 7 bases not matched to a gene. CDR1 is SGDLS and CDR2 is YYNGEE in the germline V gene. In nucleotides, the CDR3 is TGTGCCAGCAGCGTAGGACACAGGGGGCTTTTCTACGAGCAGTACTTC. This codes for CASSVGHRGLFYEQYF.

The chain couples TRBV4-2 to TRBJ1-2; D unclear. The CDR3 has 14 residues. Trimming removed 4 bases from V and 1 base from J, with 10 bases in between. CDR1 LGHNA and CDR2 YNFKEQ come from the germline V gene. The chain's CDR3 is CASSPPKLNYGYTF. In nucleotides, the CDR3 is TGTGCCAGCAGCCCTCCCAAACTTAACTATGGCTACACCTTC.

This clone came up once. The chain uses TRBV6-6 and TRBJ1-5; TRBD1 aligns across 7 bases. Germline assignment: CDR1 MNHNY and CDR2 SVGAGI (reference sequence). V shed 6 bases, J shed 0 bases, and the junction held 8 bases outside the gene matches. The CDR3 covers 16 residues. CDR3 amino acids: CASRSPYRGSNQPQHF. Here the CDR3 DNA reads TGTGCCAGCAGATCCCCCTACAGGGGTAGCAATCAGCCCCAGCATTTT.

The chain carries TRBV7-8 and TRBJ1-5; D possibly corresponds to TRBD1 (5 bases). Germline V CDR1 and CDR2: SGHVS, FQNEAQ. V was cut by 5 bases and J by 7 bases, with 15 bases left in between. The length of the CDR3 is 14 residues. The CDR3, as DNA: TGTGCCAGCAGCCCTTCGAGGGGAGGACAGCCCCAGCATTTT. Amino acid sequence: CASSPSRGGQPQHF.